Shown below are 10 T cell receptor beta chains from a single sample sequenced in a study of blood T cell repertoires in COVID-19. The method was immunoSEQ multiplex PCR; TCRdb's version includes in-frame clones alone and lacks a portion of them. The sample lists about 330,000 clones, around 90% seen once, with around 5% in the top ten. The sample comprised PBMCs or T cells enriched from blood (not recorded which). The source is a man aged 25 to 40 who had recovered from COVID-19.

V gene TRBV27 combines with J gene TRBJ2-2; TRBD1 agrees at 8 bases. With V trimmed by 4 bases and J by 5 bases, 12 bases remained unmatched. The CDR3 is 17 residues long. The germline V gene encodes CDR1 MNHEY and CDR2 SMNVEV (reference sequence). For the CDR3, the DNA is TGTGCCAGCAGTTACTCGACAGGGGAGATACTTACCGGGGAGCTGTTTTTT. Translation: CASSYSTGEILTGELFF.

V usage is TRBV6-1 and J usage is TRBJ1-5, with no clear D. This CDR3 has 13 residues. Looked up from germline, CDR1 is MNHNS and CDR2 is SASEGT. The germline V and J ends were trimmed by 1 base and 9 bases, with 10 bases remaining between them. CDR3 amino acids: CASSEGPIGPQHF. The CDR3 nucleotides read TGTGCCAGCAGTGAAGGCCCCATCGGGCCCCAGCATTTT.

The V gene is TRBV14, the J gene TRBJ1-1, with 8 bases matching TRBD1. V lost 5 bases, J lost 5 bases, and 4 bases stayed unmatched. The CDR3 covers 13 residues. Germline V lookup: CDR1 SGHDN, CDR2 FVKESK. CDR3 sequence: CASSFNRGTEAFF. CDR3 nucleotide sequence: TGTGCCAGCAGCTTTAACAGGGGGACTGAAGCTTTCTTT.

This sequence joins TRBV3-1 (or the pseudogene TRBV3-2) and TRBJ1-6; D uncertain. CDR1 and CDR2 (germline): LGHDT, YNNKEL (reference sequence). Trimming stripped 4 bases from V and 6 bases from J, with 10 bases between. The CDR3 is 14 residues long. Written as DNA, the CDR3 is TGTGCCAGCAGCCCTACCGGTGGTAATTCACCCCTCCACTTT. It encodes CASSPTGGNSPLHF.

The genes are TRBV4-2 and TRBJ1-1, with 12 bases fitting TRBD1. The V gene's germline CDR1 is LGHNA and CDR2 YNFKEQ. The CDR3 runs to 18 residues. The ends lost 4 bases at V and 0 bases at J; junction bases unmatched: 9. The CDR3 DNA reads as TGTGCCAGCAGCCCCCAACCGGGACAGGGGGCGATGAACACTGAAGCTTTCTTT. Translating gives CASSPQPGQGAMNTEAFF.

This chain uses TRBV9 with TRBJ1-3, with 7 bases that match TRBD1. The V gene end was trimmed by 4 bases and the J gene end by 0 bases; junction bases not matched to a gene: 4. Germline V gives CDR1 SGDLS, CDR2 YYNGEE. The length of the CDR3 is 15 residues. CDR3 region: CASSPGTASGNTIYF. The CDR3 bases are TGTGCCAGCAGCCCCGGGACAGCCTCTGGAAACACCATATATTTT.

This rearrangement joins TRBV30 to TRBJ1-6; 7 nucleotides match TRBD1. The CDR3 runs to 15 residues. In germline, CDR1 is GTSNPN, CDR2 SVGIG (reference sequence). The V gene end was trimmed by 4 bases and the J gene end by 3 bases; junction bases not matched to a gene: 6. The DNA of the CDR3 is TGTGCCTGGAAAACCGGACAGGTCTATAATTCACCCCTCCACTTT. Translated: CAWKTGQVYNSPLHF.

This clone appeared many times. This sequence joins TRBV7-9 and TRBJ2-7; 7 positions match TRBD1. Germline loops: CDR1 SEHNR, CDR2 FQNEAQ (reference sequence). The J segment lost 6 bases and the V segment lost 5 bases, leaving 7 bases of the junction unmatched. This CDR3 region has 13 residues. The CDR3 reads CASSPRDSREQYF. In DNA, the CDR3 is TGTGCCAGCAGCCCACGGGACAGCCGCGAGCAGTACTTC.

The chain employs TRBV6-6 and TRBJ1-4, with 10 bases fitting TRBD1. The length of the CDR3 is 15 residues. Trimming removed 5 bases from V and 8 bases from J; junction bases left unmatched: 8. CDR1 is MNHNY, CDR2 SVGAGI, per germline (reference sequence). CDR3 sequence (DNA): TGTGCCAGCAGTACGGGGGACAGGGGAGGCGAAAAACTGTTTTTT. Amino acids: CASSTGDRGGEKLFF.

V and J are TRBV7-9 and TRBJ2-1; 8 bases are shared with TRBD1. The V gene's germline CDR1 is SEHNR and CDR2 FQNEAQ (reference sequence). The CDR3 extends over 15 amino acids. The V and J ends lost 3 bases and 6 bases, in that order; junction bases with no gene match: 7. CDR3 coding DNA: TGTGCCAGCAGCTTGAGGACAGGGTCGTTCAATGAGCAGTTCTTC. This encodes CASSLRTGSFNEQFF. Together with reference TRBV7-9 and TRBJ2-1, the CDR3 gives the full variable domain: DTGVSQNPRHKITKRGQNVTFRCDPISEHNRLYWYRQTLGQGPEFLTYFQNEAQLEKSRLLSDRFSAERPKGSFSTLEIQRTEQGDSAMYLCASSLRTGSFNEQFFGPGTRLTVL.